These 14 T cell receptor beta chains were sequenced from one sample in a study of blood T cell repertoires in COVID-19. Using immunoSEQ multiplex PCR, the repertoire was profiled, and TCRdb retains in-frame clones only, with some absent. The top ten hold about 2.5% of the sample, which has fewer than 150,000 clones, around 80% seen once. Material: peripheral blood. Receptors were obtained from a man in his fifties with acute or convalescent COVID-19.

The J gene is TRBJ2-2, the V gene TRBV2; D gene ambiguous. Per germline, CDR1 SNHLY and CDR2 FYNNEI. Trimming took off 1 base at V and 1 base at J, with 10 bases between the two ends. CDR3 length: 16 amino acids. CDR3: CASSEERPLNTGELFF. Written as DNA, the CDR3 is TGTGCCAGCAGTGAAGAGCGACCACTGAACACCGGGGAGCTGTTTTTT.

This chain connects TRBV5-6 to TRBJ2-4, with TRBD1 matching over 8 bases. Germline V gene data show CDR1 as SGHDT and CDR2 as YYEEEE. The CDR3 sequence is 14 residues long. V shed 2 bases, J shed 7 bases, and the junction held 5 bases outside the gene matches. This chain's CDR3 is CASSLGQGRNIQYF. The CDR3 DNA reads as TGTGCCAGCAGCTTAGGACAGGGTAGGAACATTCAGTACTTC.

The chain employs TRBV7-6 and TRBJ2-7; a weak D match, TRBD1 (6 bases). Trimming removed 1 base from V and 2 bases from J, with 12 bases in between. The CDR3 contains 15 residues. The germline CDR1 and CDR2 sequences are SGHVS and FNYEAQ. DNA for the CDR3: TGTGCCAGCAGCTTAGACCTTCAGGGGACCTACGAGCAGTACTTC. It translates to CASSLDLQGTYEQYF.

The rearrangement uses TRBV6-5 and TRBJ2-7; 8 nucleotides match TRBD1. The germline CDR1 and CDR2 sequences are MNHEY and SVGAGI. This CDR3 contains 15 residues. With V trimmed by 10 bases and J by 2 bases, 13 bases remained unmatched. CDR3 in DNA: TGTGCCACCGTTCCCCGACAGGGGCGCGCCTACGAGCAGTACTTC. Its protein product is CATVPRQGRAYEQYF.

This clone was seen only a few times. The V gene is TRBV29-1, the J gene TRBJ2-1; 9 bases are a match to TRBD2. This CDR3 has 14 amino acids. With V trimmed by 4 bases and J by 3 bases, 4 bases remained unmatched. Germline-derived CDR1 and CDR2 are SQVTM and ANQGSEA. DNA for the CDR3: TGCAGCGTTGGGCGGGGGGGCCTCTACAATGAGCAGTTCTTC. Translation gives CSVGRGGLYNEQFF.

The chain couples TRBV19 to TRBJ2-7; tentatively, D is TRBD1 (6 bases). The ends were cut back, 4 bases at V and 3 bases at J, with 10 bases in the middle. Germline CDR1 LNHDA, CDR2 SQIVND (reference sequence). The CDR3 consists of 13 residues. CDR3 in amino acids: CASSTGQFYEQYF. Here the CDR3 DNA reads TGTGCCAGTAGTACCGGACAGTTCTACGAGCAGTACTTC.

The chain uses TRBV7-3 and TRBJ2-1, with 11 bases identical to TRBD2. The CDR3 loop spans 19 amino acids. Trimming removed 1 base from V and 3 bases from J; junction bases left unmatched: 11. Germline CDR1 is SGHTA and CDR2 is FQGTGA. The CDR3 nucleotides read TGTGCCAGCAGCTTAATTGGTTCACTAGCGGGAGATGACTACAATGAGCAGTTCTTC. Amino acids: CASSLIGSLAGDDYNEQFF.

The chain uses TRBV28 and TRBJ1-1; TRBD1 is a possible D gene (6 bases). There are 15 residues in the CDR3. CDR1 is MDHEN and CDR2 is SYDVKM in the germline V gene. The V end lost 3 bases, the J end lost 4 bases, and 15 bases lay between the germline ends. The CDR3 DNA reads as TGTGCCAGCAGTTTGTATGGGGGCAGGAGCACTGAAGCTTTCTTT. Translating it yields CASSLYGGRSTEAFF.

The genes are TRBV9 and TRBJ1-6; 8 bases are shared with TRBD1. The trim removed 3 bases at V and 10 bases at J, leaving 3 bases unmatched. CDR3 size: 13 residues. CDR1 is SGDLS and CDR2 is YYNGEE in the germline V gene. This CDR3 is CASSETGDSPLHF. The CDR3 DNA follows: TGTGCCAGCAGCGAGACAGGGGACTCACCCCTCCACTTT.

The genes are TRBV18 and TRBJ1-2; 7 positions agree with TRBD1. This CDR3 region has 14 residues. The V gene end was trimmed by 5 bases and the J gene end by 0 bases; junction bases not matched to a gene: 3. Germline loops: CDR1 KGHSH, CDR2 LQKENI. CDR3 region: CASSKGASNYGYTF. The DNA of the CDR3 is TGTGCCAGCTCAAAGGGGGCCTCTAACTATGGCTACACCTTC.

This clone was recorded many times. The CDR3: CASGLSGGDGTDTQYF. The CDR3 DNA sequence: TGTGCTAGTGGTTTAAGCGGGGGTGACGGCACAGATACGCAGTATTTT. The gene calls are TRBV12-5 and TRBJ2-3; 8 positions match TRBD2. V lost 3 bases to trimming and J lost 1 base; unmatched junction nucleotides: 6. The CDR3 spans 16 residues. CDR1 and CDR2 (germline): LGHNT, FRNRAP.

The chain is built from TRBV6-5 and TRBJ2-7, with a tentative D call TRBD2 (5 bases). V was cut by 7 bases and J by 3 bases, with 19 bases left in between. Germline V gives CDR1 MNHEY, CDR2 SVGAGI. This CDR3 is 15 amino acids long. This chain's CDR3 is CASTTVADLDYEQYF. DNA of the CDR3: TGTGCCAGCACCACGGTGGCGGACTTAGACTACGAGCAGTACTTC.

A few counts support this clone. The chain has TRBV4-1 and TRBJ1-3, with D uncertain. The CDR3 length is 16 residues. The germline gives CDR1 MGHRA, CDR2 YSYEKL. Trimming shortened V by 1 base and J by 4 bases, and 14 bases separated the two germline ends. DNA of the CDR3: TGCGCCAGCAGCCAAGGGGGAGAATATGCAGGAAACACCATATATTTT. Its translation is CASSQGGEYAGNTIYF.

The CDR3 sequence: CASSEGLPSTDTQYF. The CDR3 coding sequence is TGTGCCAGCAGCGAGGGACTACCTAGCACAGATACGCAGTATTTT. The rearrangement links TRBV7-6 to TRBJ2-3, with TRBD2 matching 7 bases. Germline lookup yields CDR1 SGHVS and CDR2 FNYEAQ. The CDR3 loop spans 15 amino acids. Trimming removed 5 bases from V and 0 bases from J; junction bases left unmatched: 5.